The subject of this entry is one T cell receptor (beta chain). Trimming removed 3 bases from V and 2 bases from J; junction bases left unmatched: 7. The germline gives CDR1 SGHAT, CDR2 FQNNGV. CDR3 length: 17 amino acids. This sample was included in a study of blood T cell repertoires in COVID-19. For the study at large: Some COVID-19 samples were acute and others convalescent; all came from the United States, Italy and Spain.

In the original processing: The authors estimated nucleated cell counts from reference gene primer amplification. Sequencing used immunoSEQ multiplex PCR; TCRdb keeps in-frame clones, though not all of them. V and J calls and clone size are as listed in that table; D and trimming were resolved from the DNA. The table shows around 28,000 clones, with nearly 90% occurring only once. V and J are TRBV11-2 and TRBJ2-2, with TRBD1 identical over 9 bases. Sequencing was performed on peripheral blood. This clonotype was sampled from a human donor with acute or convalescent COVID-19. The donor label of this sample is uncertain. The CDR3 bases are TGTGCCAGCAGCTTCCGACAGGGGGTAGGAAACACCGGGGAGCTGTTTTTT. Its protein product is CASSFRQGVGNTGELFF.